This T cell receptor (beta chain) originates from a study of blood T cell repertoires in COVID-19. Study context: The United States, Italy and Spain supplied acute and convalescent COVID-19 samples. Nucleic acid was either cDNA or gDNA, and it came from T cells, B-cell-depleted T cells, or PBMCs.

The count of this clone is one. The germline gives CDR1 SGHRS, CDR2 YFSETQ. CDR3 size: 14 residues. V lost 6 bases, J lost 2 bases, and 3 bases stayed unmatched. In the original analysis: Scientists estimated how many nucleated cells there were by amplifying reference gene primers. Generated by immunoSEQ multiplex PCR, the TCRdb table keeps only in-frame clones and is missing some. The V and J calls and clone size are taken from that table; D and trimming were inferred from the DNA. Found here are about 83,000 clones, approximately 86% of them singletons; the top ten hold approximately 22%. The sequence came from a woman aged 80 or older in a cohort sampled during active or convalescent COVID-19. The sequenced material came from peripheral blood. The chain uses TRBV5-1 and TRBJ2-1, with TRBD2 matching 9 bases. CDR3 nucleotides: TGCGCCAGCAAACGGACTAGCGCCTACAATGAGCAGTTCTTC. Its translation: CASKRTSAYNEQFF. Full variable domain (outside the CDR3, taken from reference TRBV5-1 and TRBJ2-1): KAGVTQTPRYLIKTRGQQVTLSCSPISGHRSVSWYQQTPGQGLQFLFEYFSETQRNKGNFPGRFSGRQFSNSRSEMNVSTLELGDSALYLCASKRTSAYNEQFFGPGTRLTVL.